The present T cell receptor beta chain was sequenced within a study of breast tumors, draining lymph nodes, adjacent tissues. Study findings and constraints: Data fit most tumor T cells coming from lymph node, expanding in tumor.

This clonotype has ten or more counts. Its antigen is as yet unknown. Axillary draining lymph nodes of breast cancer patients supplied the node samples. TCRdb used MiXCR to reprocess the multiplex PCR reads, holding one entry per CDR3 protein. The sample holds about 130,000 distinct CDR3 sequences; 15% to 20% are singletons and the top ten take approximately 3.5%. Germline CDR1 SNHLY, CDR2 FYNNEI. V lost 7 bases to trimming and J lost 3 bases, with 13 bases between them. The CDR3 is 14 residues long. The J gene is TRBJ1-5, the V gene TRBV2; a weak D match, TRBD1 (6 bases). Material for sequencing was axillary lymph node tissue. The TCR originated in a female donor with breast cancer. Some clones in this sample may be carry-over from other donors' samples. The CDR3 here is CASNTDRNNQPQHF. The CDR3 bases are TGTGCCAGCAATACTGACAGGAACAATCAGCCCCAGCATTTT. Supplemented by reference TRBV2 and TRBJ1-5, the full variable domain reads EPEVTQTPSHQVTQMGQEVILRCVPISNHLYFYWYRQILGQKVEFLVSFYNNEISEKSEIFDDQFSVERPDGSNFTLKIRSTKLEDSAMYFCASNTDRNNQPQHFGDGTRLSIL.